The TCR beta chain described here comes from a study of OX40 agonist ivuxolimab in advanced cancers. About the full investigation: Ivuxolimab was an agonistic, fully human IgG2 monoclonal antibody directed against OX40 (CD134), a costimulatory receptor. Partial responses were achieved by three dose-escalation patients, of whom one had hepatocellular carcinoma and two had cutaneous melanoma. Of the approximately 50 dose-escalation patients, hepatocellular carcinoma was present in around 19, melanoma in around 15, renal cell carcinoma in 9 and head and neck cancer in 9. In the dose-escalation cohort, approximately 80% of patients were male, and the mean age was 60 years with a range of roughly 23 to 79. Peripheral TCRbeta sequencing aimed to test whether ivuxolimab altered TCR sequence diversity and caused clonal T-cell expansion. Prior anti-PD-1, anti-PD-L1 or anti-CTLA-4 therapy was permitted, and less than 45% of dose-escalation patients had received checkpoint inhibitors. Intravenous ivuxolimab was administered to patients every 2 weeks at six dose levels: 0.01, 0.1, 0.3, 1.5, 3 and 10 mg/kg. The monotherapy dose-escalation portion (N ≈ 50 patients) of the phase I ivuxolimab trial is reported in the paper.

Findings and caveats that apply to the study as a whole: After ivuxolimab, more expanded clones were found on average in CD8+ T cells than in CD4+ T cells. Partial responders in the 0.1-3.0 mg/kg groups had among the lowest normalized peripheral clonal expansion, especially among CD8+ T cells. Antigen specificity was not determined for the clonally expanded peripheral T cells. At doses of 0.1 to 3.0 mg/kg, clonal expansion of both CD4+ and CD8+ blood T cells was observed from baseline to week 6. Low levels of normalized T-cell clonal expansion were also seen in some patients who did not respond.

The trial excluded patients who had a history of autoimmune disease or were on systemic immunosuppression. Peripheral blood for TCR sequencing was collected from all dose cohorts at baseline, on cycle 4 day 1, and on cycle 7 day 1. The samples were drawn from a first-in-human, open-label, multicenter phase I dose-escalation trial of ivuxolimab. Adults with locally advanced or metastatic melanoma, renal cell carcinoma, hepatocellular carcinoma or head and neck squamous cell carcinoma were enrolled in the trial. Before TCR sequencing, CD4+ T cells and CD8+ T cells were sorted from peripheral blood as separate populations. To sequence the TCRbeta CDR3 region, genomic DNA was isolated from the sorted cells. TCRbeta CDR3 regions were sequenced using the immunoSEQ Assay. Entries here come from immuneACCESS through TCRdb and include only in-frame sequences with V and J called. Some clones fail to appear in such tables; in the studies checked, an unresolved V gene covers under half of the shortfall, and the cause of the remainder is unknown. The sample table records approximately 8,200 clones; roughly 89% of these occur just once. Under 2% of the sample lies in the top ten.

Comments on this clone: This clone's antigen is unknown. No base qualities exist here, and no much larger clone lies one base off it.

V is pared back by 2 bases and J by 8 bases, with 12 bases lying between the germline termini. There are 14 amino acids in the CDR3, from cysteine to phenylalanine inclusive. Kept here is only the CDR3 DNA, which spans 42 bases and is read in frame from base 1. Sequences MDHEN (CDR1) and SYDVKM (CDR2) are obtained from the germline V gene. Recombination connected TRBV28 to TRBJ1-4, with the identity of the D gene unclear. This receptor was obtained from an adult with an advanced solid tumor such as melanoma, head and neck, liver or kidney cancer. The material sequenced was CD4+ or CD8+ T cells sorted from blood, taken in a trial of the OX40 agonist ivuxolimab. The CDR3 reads CASSLTHSYEKLFF. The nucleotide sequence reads TGTGCCAGCAGTTTAACCCACAGCTACGAAAAACTGTTTTTT. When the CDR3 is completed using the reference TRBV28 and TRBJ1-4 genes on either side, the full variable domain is DVKVTQSSRYLVKRTGEKVFLECVQDMDHENMFWYRQDPGLGLRLIYFSYDVKMKEKGDIPEGYSVSREKKERFSLILESASTNQTSMYLCASSLTHSYEKLFFGSGTQLSVL.